Shown below are 9 T cell receptor beta chains from a single sample sequenced in a study of cytomegalovirus exposure and HLA in healthy donors. The PCR contained 60 Vbeta and 13 Jbeta primers. Libraries were prepared by immunoSEQ multiplex PCR; TCRdb keeps only in-frame clonotypes and omits some of them. The data hold around 120,000 clones, with 81% observed a single time. Material: PBMCs. The source of these receptors is a woman aged 40-49 years in good health and CMV-seropositive.

Points on this clone: An end of the junction differs from the germline gene, which may be a read error. This sample includes further DNA sequences coding for the same CDR3. The V and J genes are TRBV6-1 and TRBJ2-7; 7 bases agree with TRBD1. The germline CDR1 and CDR2 sequences are MNHNS and SASEGT. This CDR3 region has 11 residues. The CDR3 protein is CASSEGRQGIF. For the CDR3, the DNA is TGTGCCAGCAGTGAAGGGAGACAGGGCATATTC.

The rearrangement joins TRBV5-1 to TRBJ1-1, with 7 bases matching TRBD1. From germline, CDR1 is SGHRS and CDR2 YFSETQ. The CDR3 has 14 amino acids. The ends lost 6 bases at V and 1 base at J; junction bases unmatched: 6. The CDR3 loop reads CASTAGGSNTEAFF. CDR3 sequence (DNA): TGCGCCAGCACCGCAGGGGGTTCGAACACTGAAGCTTTCTTT.

The CDR3 DNA reads as TGTGCCATCAAGGATTGGGCTAGCGGTCCGAACAATGAGCAGTTCTTC. Residues: CAIKDWASGPNNEQFF. This chain links TRBV10-3 with TRBJ2-1; 7 bases match TRBD2. Germline assignment: CDR1 ENHRY and CDR2 SYGVKD. This CDR3 spans 16 amino acids. Germline trimming cut 7 bases from V and 5 bases from J; bases unmatched to any gene: 14.

The chain uses TRBV19 and TRBJ1-2; tentative D call: TRBD1 (5 bases). Per germline, CDR1 LNHDA and CDR2 SQIVND (reference sequence). The CDR3 covers 13 residues. Trimming left V 4 bases short and J 13 bases short, with 19 bases between. The DNA of the CDR3 is TGTGCCAGTAGTAGGGGGGAGCCGGGTCTGGTCACCTTC. This codes for CASSRGEPGLVTF.

The CDR3 DNA reads TGTGCCAGCTCACACCGGGACAGCTCCTACGAGCAGTACTTC. Translation gives CASSHRDSSYEQYF. V is TRBV18 and J is TRBJ2-7; 7 bases line up with TRBD1. J gave up 0 bases and V 4 bases, and 3 bases lay outside the gene matches. In germline, CDR1 is KGHSH, CDR2 LQKENI. The CDR3 loop spans 14 amino acids.

This clone was found a few times. This sequence joins TRBV5-1 and TRBJ1-1; D is unresolved. The CDR3 loop spans 13 amino acids. Trimming left V 5 bases short and J 4 bases short, with 12 bases between. The germline V gene encodes CDR1 SGHRS and CDR2 YFSETQ. The CDR3, as DNA: TGCGCCAGCAGGGGAGAATCGGGCACTGAAGCTTTCTTT. This codes for CASRGESGTEAFF.

This chain connects TRBV19 to TRBJ2-7, with 7 bases identical to TRBD1. With V trimmed by 6 bases and J by 5 bases, 7 bases remained unmatched. The CDR3 length is 13 residues. Germline V gene sequence: CDR1 LNHDA, CDR2 SQIVND (reference sequence). CDR3 protein: CASRPRGIHEQYF. The DNA of the CDR3 is TGTGCCAGTAGACCCAGGGGGATCCACGAGCAGTACTTC. Full variable domain (missing parts from reference TRBV19 and TRBJ2-7): DGGITQSPKYLFRKEGQNVTLSCEQNLNHDAMYWYRQDPGQGLRLIYYSQIVNDFQKGDIAEGYSVSREKKESFPLTVTSAQKNPTAFYLCASRPRGIHEQYFGPGTRLTVT.

V is TRBV19 and J is TRBJ1-1; D uncertain. Deletions cut 3 bases from V and 1 base from J, with 6 bases between. CDR1 is LNHDA, CDR2 SQIVND, per germline (reference sequence). The CDR3 is 13 amino acids. The CDR3 region is CASSIRGNTEAFF. DNA for the CDR3: TGTGCCAGTAGTATTCGAGGGAACACTGAAGCTTTCTTT.

This chain uses TRBV2 with TRBJ1-6, with D perhaps TRBD1 (5 bases). The CDR3 has 15 amino acids. Germline V lookup: CDR1 SNHLY, CDR2 FYNNEI. The ends were cut back, 5 bases at V and 0 bases at J, with 8 bases in the middle. CDR3 protein: CASSRQSSYNSPLHF. CDR3 bases: TGTGCCAGCAGTCGACAGAGCTCCTATAATTCACCCCTCCACTTT. The full variable domain, with the rest looked up from reference TRBV2 and TRBJ1-6, is EPEVTQTPSHQVTQMGQEVILRCVPISNHLYFYWYRQILGQKVEFLVSFYNNEISEKSEIFDDQFSVERPDGSNFTLKIRSTKLEDSAMYFCASSRQSSYNSPLHFGNGTRLTVT.